This T cell receptor (beta chain) was profiled in a study of control samples from healthy donors and cancer patients. Using immunoSEQ multiplex PCR, the repertoire was profiled, and TCRdb retains in-frame clones only, with some absent. The table has roughly 160,000 clones, about 86% seen once. Germline loops: CDR1 MNHEY, CDR2 SVGAGI. This CDR3 is built from 13 residues. The V end was cut by 0 bases, the J end by 1 base, with 4 bases between. V usage is TRBV6-5 and J usage is TRBJ2-7; D gene unclear. The source of this sequence is a woman aged 25 to 39 in good health. Sample: blood. The CDR3 protein is CASSYSSSYEQYF. CDR3 DNA sequence: TGTGCCAGCAGTTACTCGAGTTCCTACGAGCAGTACTTC.